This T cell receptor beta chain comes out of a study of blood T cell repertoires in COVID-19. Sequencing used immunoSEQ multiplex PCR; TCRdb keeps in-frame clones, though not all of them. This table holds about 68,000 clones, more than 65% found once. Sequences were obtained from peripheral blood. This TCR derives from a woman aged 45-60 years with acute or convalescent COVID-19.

The chain's CDR3 is CASSPRPEGNQPQHF. The DNA of the CDR3 is TGTGCCAGCAGCCCTCGGCCGGAGGGCAATCAGCCCCAGCATTTT. The V and J genes are TRBV6-2 or TRBV6-3 and TRBJ1-5; D remains ambiguous. The CDR3 spans 15 residues. CDR1 is MNHEY and CDR2 is SVGEGT in the germline V gene. With 6 bases removed from V and 2 bases from J, the gap between germline ends came to 14 bases.